This T cell receptor (beta chain) was sequenced in a study of cytomegalovirus exposure and HLA in healthy donors. Study-wide results and caveats: There were reportedly fewer N-insertions in an Asian-associated ancestry cluster than the roughly 700-donor mean, in a later analysis. With DRB1 most and HLA-C fewest, TCR association rates differed between HLA loci in a later analysis. Later on, analysis showed that most CMV-associated TCR beta chains appeared to be HLA-restricted.

A remark on this clone: Its antigen is not identified.

PCR employed 60 Vbeta and 13 Jbeta primers. Assay used: immunoSEQ multiplex PCR; TCRdb lists only in-frame clones, some missing. The repertoire includes approximately 140,000 clones, approximately 80% of them detected once, and approximately 1.8% sits in the top ten. The CDR3 length is 15 residues. The germline V gene encodes CDR1 SEHNR and CDR2 FQNEAQ (reference sequence). The V gene lost 5 bases and the J gene lost 1 base, with 14 bases spanning the gap. The genes are TRBV7-9 and TRBJ2-5; no clear D. This TCR derives from a man aged 35 to 55 in good health and CMV-seronegative. Input material: PBMCs. In DNA form, the CDR3 reads TGTGCCAGCAGCCCAAACACCCACCTCCAAGAGACCCAGTACTTC. Its translation: CASSPNTHLQETQYF.